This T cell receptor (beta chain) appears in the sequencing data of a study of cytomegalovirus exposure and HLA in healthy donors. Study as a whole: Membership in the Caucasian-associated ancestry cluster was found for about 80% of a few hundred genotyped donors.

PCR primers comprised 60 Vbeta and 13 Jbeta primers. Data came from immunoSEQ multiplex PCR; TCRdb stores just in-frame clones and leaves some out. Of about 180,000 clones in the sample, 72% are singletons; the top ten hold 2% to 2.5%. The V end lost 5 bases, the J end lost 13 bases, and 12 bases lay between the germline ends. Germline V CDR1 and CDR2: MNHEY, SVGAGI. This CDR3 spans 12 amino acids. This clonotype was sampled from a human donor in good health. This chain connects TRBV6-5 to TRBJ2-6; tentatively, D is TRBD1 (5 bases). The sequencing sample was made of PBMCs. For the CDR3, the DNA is TGTGCCAGCAGTCCGACAGCTACGGTCCTGACTTTC. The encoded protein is CASSPTATVLTF.